This T cell receptor (beta chain) was identified in a study of shared clonotypes between healthy human individuals. On the study more broadly: Researchers assigned three CD4 naive, three CD4 memory, two CD8 naive and one CD8 memory plate to each donor. Study findings and constraints: Despite large depth, rarefaction showed incomplete sorted-subset sequencing. Relative to clonotypes present in all four donors, those not shared had lower generation probabilities.

CD4+ cell separation produced CD45RA+ naive and CD45RA-negative memory subsets. Points on this clone: The antigen is not known. The same CDR3 arises from other DNA sequences in this sample as well.

The V end lost 3 bases, the J end lost 3 bases, and 8 bases lay between the germline ends. The CDR3 spans 13 residues. Germline V gene lookup returns CDR1 GTSNPN and CDR2 SVGIG (reference sequence). Profiling relied on immunoSEQ multiplex PCR, and the TCRdb table lists in-frame clones only, not all of them. Of approximately 1.1 million clones in the sample, about 84% were seen once. The receptor comes from a man between 18 and 35 years old in good health. Some clones in this sample may be carry-over from other donors' samples. Sequencing used memory CD4+ T cells from PBMCs. The subset: CD45RA-negative fraction. The V and J genes are TRBV30 and TRBJ2-2; D could derive from TRBD1 or TRBD2 (5 bases each). In DNA form, the CDR3 reads TGTGCCTGGAGCCGGGACCACACCGGGGAGCTGTTTTTT. This encodes CAWSRDHTGELFF.